Below, 4 T cell receptor beta chains from the same sample are listed, as sequenced in a study of blood T cell repertoires in COVID-19 (dated by TCRdb to the early 2020s). The method behind the library was the immunoSEQ multiplex PCR assay. Held by TCRdb, this immuneACCESS table contains in-frame sequences only and omits some clones. Under half of the omission traces to an unresolved V gene where checked; the cause of the rest is unknown. For this sample the table gives 180,000 or so clones, of which about 82% were detected only once. Together, the top ten hold more than 7.5% of the sample. The sequencing input was PBMCs or T cells enriched from blood (not recorded which). The receptors derive from a woman younger than 45 who had recovered from COVID-19.

Turning to this clone: Other DNA variants within this sample encode the same CDR3. DNA of the CDR3: TGCAGCGTTGTGACAGGAGCCTACGAGCAGTACTTC. Its protein is CSVVTGAYEQYF. The chain combines TRBV29-1 with TRBJ2-7; possibly TRBD1 for D (6 bases). Per germline, CDR1 SQVTM and CDR2 ANQGSEA. CDR3 size: 12 residues. V was trimmed by 4 bases and J by 2 bases, leaving 9 bases between them.

This chain uses TRBV28 with TRBJ1-2; TRBD1 matches 9 bases. This CDR3 is built from 14 residues. Germline CDR1 and CDR2: MDHEN and SYDVKM. Trimming removed 5 bases from V and 5 bases from J; junction bases left unmatched: 6. The CDR3 DNA sequence: TGTGCCAGCAGTGGGGGACAGGGAAGATATGGCTACACCTTC. As protein: CASSGGQGRYGYTF.

The chain employs TRBV2 and TRBJ2-1; D gene unclear. Looked up from germline, CDR1 is SNHLY and CDR2 is FYNNEI. V lost 7 bases and J lost 7, with 11 bases in between. The CDR3 runs 12 residues. CDR3 DNA: TGTGCCAGCAAAGAGACGAGGAATGAGCAGTTCTTC. This translates into CASKETRNEQFF.

The chain combines TRBV5-1 with TRBJ2-5; no clear D. The CDR3 covers 13 residues. Trimming left V 0 bases short and J 5 bases short, with 8 bases between. Germline CDR1 reads SGHRS; CDR2 reads YFSETQ. In nucleotides, the CDR3 is TGCGCCAGCAGCTTGGCCCCTTTGGAGACCCAGTACTTC. Its protein is CASSLAPLETQYF.